A selection of T cell receptor beta chains follows, all from one sample in a study of shared clonotypes between healthy human individuals. The repertoire was sequenced with immunoSEQ multiplex PCR; TCRdb's copy has only in-frame clones and lacks some. The sample consists of some 690,000 clones, 90% of them appearing once. Input material: memory CD8+ T cells from PBMCs. These receptors all stem from a man younger than 35 in good health. Some clones in this sample may be carry-over from other donors' samples. Each CDR3 is given with its conserved first and last residue. D genes are given only for firm matches. Expanded clones get a size class; other rows say once, few or many, or leave the size out.

TRBJ1-2 | TRBV11-2 | NA | NA | TGTGCCAGCAGGGCTCTGAGGGGGGTTGGGGACTTCGGCTATGGCTACACCTTC | CASRALRGVGDFGYGYTF
TRBJ1-5 | TRBV28 | TRBD1 | NA | TGTGCCAGCAGTCCTGAGGCCGACAGGGCGGGTCAGCCCCAGCATTTT | CASSPEADRAGQPQHF
TRBJ2-5 | TRBV4-1 | TRBD1 | NA | TGCGCCAGCAGCCAAGCCATGGCCGGGACAGGTTTGAGGGGCCAAGAGACCCAGTACTTC | CASSQAMAGTGLRGQETQYF
TRBJ2-7 | TRBV4-1 | TRBD2 | NA | TGCGCCAGCAGCCATGGGACTAGCGGGAGAACGACCTACGAGCAGTACTTC | CASSHGTSGRTTYEQYF
TRBJ1-1 | TRBV6-5 | NA | NA | TGTGCCAGCAGTTATTTCGGGGGAACGAACACTGAAGCTTTCTTT | CASSYFGGTNTEAFF
TRBJ1-1 | TRBV27 | TRBD1 | NA | TGTGCCAGCAGTTCGACAGGGATGAACACTGAAGCTTTCTTT | CASSSTGMNTEAFF
TRBJ2-2 | TRBV19 | TRBD2 | NA | TGTGCCAGTAGTGCACTAGCGGGATGGACCGGGGAGCTGTTTTTT | CASSALAGWTGELFF
TRBJ1-1 | TRBV4-3 | NA | few | TGCGCCAGCAGCCAAGAAGGATTGGAAGCTTTCTTT | CASSQEGLEAFF
TRBJ2-5 | TRBV19 | NA | NA | TGTGCCAGTAGTACCTGGATGCCCGAAGGGGAGACCCAGTACTTC | CASSTWMPEGETQYF
TRBJ1-1 | TRBV5-6 | NA | NA | TGTGCCAGCAGCTTGCCGGGGGGTAGCACTGAAGCTTTCTTT | CASSLPGGSTEAFF
TRBJ2-5 | TRBV27 | TRBD1 | once | TGTGCCAGCAGTCTCCTGACAGGGGTAGAGACCCAGTACTTC | CASSLLTGVETQYF
TRBJ1-5 | TRBV2 | NA | NA | TGTGCCAGCAGACCCCACAAGGGAGGGGTTGACCCAAATCAGCCCCAGCATTTT | CASRPHKGGVDPNQPQHF
TRBJ1-1 | TRBV27 | NA | once | TGTGCCAGCAGTTTTGTGGGCGGGAACACTGAAGCTTTCTTT | CASSFVGGNTEAFF
TRBJ2-2 | TRBV4-2 | NA | NA | TGTGCCAGCAGCCAAGATGGGGGACTGACGTTAGCGAACACCGGGGAGCTGTTTTTT | CASSQDGGLTLANTGELFF
TRBJ2-2 | TRBV11-1 | TRBD2 | NA | TGTGCCAGCAGCTTAATTAGCGGGGTGAACACCGGGGAGCTGTTTTTT | CASSLISGVNTGELFF
TRBJ2-7 | TRBV9 | NA | NA | TGTGCCAGCAGCGTAGGAGGGGGGCGAAGCGAGCAGTACTTC | CASSVGGGRSEQYF
TRBJ1-1 | TRBV19 | TRBD1 | NA | TGTGCCAGTAGGCCCCCGGGACAGGGGATCACTGAAGCTTTCTTT | CASRPPGQGITEAFF
TRBJ2-1 | TRBV27 | TRBD1 | NA | TGTGCCAGCAGTGCGACAGGGTTTAATGAGCAGTTCTTC | CASSATGFNEQFF
TRBJ2-1 | TRBV7-8 | TRBD2 | NA | TGTGCCAGCAGCTTAGCGGTCGCTAGCGGGATGGGTGAGCAGTTCTTC | CASSLAVASGMGEQFF
TRBJ1-4 | TRBV6-4 | NA | NA | TGTGCCAGCAGTGACAGAGACAGGTATGGTGAAAAACTGTTTTTT | CASSDRDRYGEKLFF
TRBJ2-3 | TRBV7-2 | NA | NA | TGTGCCACCCAGATAATGGGGGGGGCGGTCACAGATACGCAGTATTTT | CATQIMGGAVTDTQYF
TRBJ1-2 | TRBV4-3 | NA | NA | TGCGCCAGCAGCCAAGCCTGGATGAGTGGCTACACCTTC | CASSQAWMSGYTF
TRBJ2-5 | TRBV30 | NA | NA | TGTGCCTGGAGCAGGACAGAGAAAGAGACCCAGTACTTC | CAWSRTEKETQYF
TRBJ1-1 | TRBV5-1 | NA | NA | TGCGCCAGCAGTTTGACATTTTCAAGAAACACTGAAGCTTTCTTT | CASSLTFSRNTEAFF
TRBJ2-3 | TRBV27 | NA | NA | TGTGCCAGCAGTTCCCCGACAGCTAGCACAGATACGCAGTATTTT | CASSSPTASTDTQYF
TRBJ2-5 | TRBV7-3 | TRBD2 | NA | TGTGCCAGCAGCCCCATAGCGGGAGCGGAGACCCAGTACTTC | CASSPIAGAETQYF
TRBJ2-3 | TRBV5-4 | TRBD2 | NA | TGTGCCAGCAGCCCCTCTAGCGGGGCCCTCCCGGGGATGAGCACAGATACGCAGTATTTT | CASSPSSGALPGMSTDTQYF
TRBJ2-7 | TRBV7-9 | TRBD2 | NA | TGTGCCAGCAGCTCGACTAGCGGGAGGGCCTTCTACGAGCAGTACTTC | CASSSTSGRAFYEQYF
TRBJ2-7 | TRBV7-9 | NA | NA | TGTGCCAGCAGCCCCGGGACGGCAGCCTACGAGCAGTACTTC | CASSPGTAAYEQYF
TRBJ2-7 | TRBV11-2 | NA | NA | TGTGCCAGCAGCTTAGACTTTGGACAGTTTCTCTTCTACGAGCAGTACTTC | CASSLDFGQFLFYEQYF
TRBJ1-1 | TRBV18 | NA | few | TGTGCCAGCTCATCCCGATCTGGGAGGAACACTGAAGCTTTCTTT | CASSSRSGRNTEAFF
TRBJ2-2 | TRBV7-6 | NA | NA | TGTGCCAGCAGCTTAGTTGGATCGAACACCGGGGAGCTGTTTTTT | CASSLVGSNTGELFF
TRBJ2-7 | TRBV29-1 | NA | NA | TGCAGCGTTGTAGGAGGTGGACGGTATGAGCAGTACTTC | CSVVGGGRYEQYF
TRBJ2-1 | TRBV19 | TRBD2 | NA | TGTGCCAGTAGTATGCAGGCTAGCGGGACGGTTGGAGATGAGCAGTTCTTC | CASSMQASGTVGDEQFF
TRBJ2-1 | TRBV15 | NA | NA | TGTGCCACCAGCCTTCATTACAATGAGCAGTTCTTC | CATSLHYNEQFF
TRBJ1-2 | TRBV28 | TRBD1 | NA | TGTGCCAGCAGCCAAATGATCACAGGGGGCGCTTATGGCTACACCTTC | CASSQMITGGAYGYTF